This TCR beta chain was identified during a study of blood T cell repertoires in COVID-19. Individuals drawn from 24 US areas were about 18 to 95 years old. The length of the CDR3 is 14 residues. CDR1 is MDHEN and CDR2 is SYDVKM in the germline V gene. Germline trimming cut 5 bases from V and 4 bases from J; bases unmatched to any gene: 6. As processed by the authors: Estimation of nucleated cell counts relied on the amplification of reference gene primers. Measured with immunoSEQ multiplex PCR; TCRdb has only the in-frame clones, and not every one. V, J and clone size reflect that table, while D and trimming were determined from the DNA. The data contain about 430,000 clones, more than 70% of them seen just once; the ten biggest clones take up approximately 1.5%.

The chain links TRBV28 to TRBJ1-2; 8 bases are a match to TRBD1. Specimen: PBMCs or T cells enriched from blood (not recorded which). This clonotype was sampled from a woman between 18 and 29 years old who had been exposed to COVID-19. The CDR3 sequence: CASSRPGQAYGYTF. CDR3 in DNA: TGTGCCAGCAGTCGCCCGGGACAGGCCTATGGCTACACCTTC.